This TCR beta chain was profiled in a study of cytomegalovirus exposure and HLA in healthy donors (TCRdb year 2017). Study-wide context: In an earlier analysis of approximately 500 of the donors, under 300 Gb of sequence data and some 100 million unique TCR beta sequences from about 179 million T cells were reported. Alongside the repertoire data, information on donor age, sex, ethnicity and CMV serostatus was compiled. To predict cytomegalovirus infection status, the study brought together high-throughput TCR immunosequencing, statistical association of individual TCRs with disease status, and machine learning. Rather than drawing on any new phenotypic data, the later analysis identified candidate immune exposures from TCR beta sequences and the way those sequences occurred across donors. All discovery cohort repertoires had been generated using a single sequencing platform. To study patterns of TCR occurrence, a later analysis re-analyzed previously published TCR beta repertoires from 600 to 750 donors and added high-resolution HLA genotyping. An earlier analysis of approximately 640 of the donors applied high-throughput TCR beta sequencing to assess whether each TCR beta V gene segment acted as functional or pseudogenic. The study aimed to test whether cataloging public T cell receptors could reveal signatures of past pathogen exposure. The study profiled the T cell repertoires of under 700 subjects by immunosequencing and related them to cytomegalovirus serostatus. Genome-wide SNP genotypes for about 60% of the roughly 700 donors were used in a later genetic analysis, which treated that subset as a discovery cohort. In addition to the first cohort of 666 subjects, a separate validation cohort of approximately 110 different subjects was used. An early release covering roughly 600 HLA-typed donors comprised approximately 290 gigabases of sequencing data and about 90 million unique TCR sequences. Of the approximately 400 genotyped donors, approximately 80% fell in the genetic ancestry cluster associated with self-reported Caucasian donors. Across 398 genotyped donors of the cohort, an average of approximately 220,000 unique TCR beta nucleotide sequences per donor were sequenced, and approximately 17% of those sequences were non-productive. HLA typing included class I and class II loci at four-digit resolution. Typing coverage varied by locus: roughly 629-640 donors for A, B, C, DRB1 and DQB1; some 520 for DQA1; approximately 610 for DPA1; roughly 450 for DPB1. Several DR-DQ haplotypes were handled as single units for association and clustering because linkage in the cohort was strong. On the study overall, not on this receptor specifically: Correlated functional status among segregating V segments might be attributable to linkage disequilibrium, but an unknown experimental factor could not be ruled out. V-gene and J-gene trimming of TCR beta chains was associated with a missense DCLRE1C variant in a later genetic analysis, and the association was replicated in an independent cohort. This cohort had only TCR beta chains sequenced, and the lack of alpha or paired-chain data limited which features could be detected. Most CMV-associated TCR beta chains appeared to be HLA-restricted in a later analysis, and the HLA associations seemed to be driven largely by CMV exposure. For the cohort, immune exposure information was limited to CMV serostatus. In vitro tests confirmed that a few of the cytomegalovirus-associated TCR beta chains recognize cytomegalovirus antigens. Because the 87-base-pair reads could not distinguish some IMGT-functional V segments, including TRBV6-2 and TRBV6-3, those segments were excluded. In both the original and validation cohorts, the classifier was reported to diagnose cytomegalovirus status with high specificity and sensitivity. Because HLA typing was missing for some donors at each locus, association tests included only the typed subset. In the study, 150 to 200 TCR beta chains were listed as associated with cytomegalovirus. A later analysis found that TCR association rates varied across HLA loci, with DRB1 alleles showing the most associated TCRs and HLA-C alleles the fewest. A later analysis associated some 17,000 TCR beta sequences with specific HLA alleles at a false discovery rate of 0.05. Compared with the approximately 720-donor mean, donors in an Asian-associated ancestry cluster had fewer N-insertions in productive TCRs, according to a later genetic analysis. A later analysis reported that several top co-occurrence clusters appeared linked to parvovirus B19, influenza, CMV and Epstein-Barr virus. A group of highly shared sequence variants was considered likely to be a technical artifact of the sequencing pipeline. A further reported finding was that TCR beta sequences accurately predicted the HLA-A and HLA-B alleles for most subjects in the first cohort. Broadly in line with IMGT annotations, most TCR beta V segments showed up in productive rearrangements about 90% or about 30% of the time in an earlier analysis of several hundred of the donors. Because counts were too low, seventeen rarely observed V segments, including chromosome 9 orphons, were left out of the earlier analysis of some 600 of the donors. Roughly uniform sequencing depth across donors was assumed in presence/absence analyses, although this assumption may not hold. According to the authors, the approach could potentially be generalized to other disease states and immunological phenotypes. When HLA alleles, especially DR and DQ, strongly co-occurred, TCR associations were difficult to assign to individual alleles. Most TCR sequences were seen in very few donors, while some public TCRs were found in many individuals. In a later analysis, HLA-associated TCR beta chains showed more clonal expansion and lower generation probabilities than non-associated chains that were equally common.

The cohort comprised under 700 healthy bone marrow donors. At the time of sampling, all cohort members were nominally healthy, though unrecorded immune exposures were likely present. Of the 666 cohort members, about 270 had a positive CMV serostatus and 352 had a negative one, while no CMV serostatus was recorded for the donor. A peripheral blood sample was provided by each donor, and peripheral blood mononuclear cells were used for TCR beta sequencing. Genomic DNA was extracted from the blood cell samples with the Qiagen DNeasy Blood Extraction Kit. Trimming takes 5 bases from V and 1 base from J, and the germline ends sit 6 bases apart. The germline V gene encodes CDR1 MNHEY and CDR2 SVGAGI. Inclusive of the bounding cysteine and phenylalanine, the CDR3 is 13 residues long. Kept here is only the CDR3 DNA, which spans 39 bases and is read in frame from base 1. To prepare the library, the immunoSEQ multiplex PCR assay was applied. For the multiplex PCR, a mixture combining 60 forward primers for TCR Vbeta segments and 13 reverse primers for TCR Jbeta segments was used. The CDR3 region of rearranged TCR beta genes was amplified from genomic DNA by a multiplex PCR assay. Amplified TCR beta libraries were sequenced as 87-base-pair reads on the Illumina HiSeq System. In the original analysis: Across the 640 or so repertoires, a later analysis counted about 81 million unique TCR beta chains, around 10 million of which were shared by at least two donors. Raw reads were error-corrected and collapsed into unique sequences with a nearest-neighbor algorithm that merged closely related sequences to remove PCR and sequencing errors. CDR3 sequences were aligned to IMGT reference sequences to assign V, D and J gene segments. For a sequence to be retained, a match of at least six nucleotides was required to both a V gene segment and a J gene segment. A rearrangement counted as productive if the CDR3 had no stop codons and remained in frame with V and J, and every other rearrangement counted as non-productive. CDR3 was defined according to IMGT convention as the region running from the second conserved V-encoded cysteine to the conserved J-encoded phenylalanine. The earlier analysis of some 550 of the donors excluded any sequence lacking an unambiguous match to a single V gene segment. In an earlier analysis of 587 of the donors, V segments were called functional above 56.7% productive rearrangements and were called segregating when the between-donor standard deviation exceeded 5%. A statistical classification framework was built for diagnosing cytomegalovirus status from the catalog of TCR beta chain sequences. V and J gene assignment, in a later analysis, came from comparing TCR nucleotide sequences with IMGT/GENE-DB human TR gene sequences. The TCRdist pipeline was used in a later analysis to assign CDR3 sequences and most-parsimonious VDJ recombination scenarios. A later analysis defined each TCR beta chain by its CDR3 amino acid sequence plus V-gene family, and excluded reads lacking a unique V-gene family. As a way to deal with suspected cross-contamination and a sequencing artifact, a later analysis dropped 592 nucleotide sequences that were highly shared and had low generation probability. A later analysis calculated a clonal expansion index for each public chain from normalized within-repertoire ranks of inferred template counts. A later analysis computed generation probabilities with a VDJ recombination model fitted to out-of-frame rearrangements, and checked the results against IGoR. In a later analysis, TCR-TCR, TCR-HLA and TCR-CMV co-occurrence was scored with hypergeometric tests, and a repertoire-size bias correction was applied to TCR pairs. To estimate false discovery rates, a later analysis permuted the HLA or CMV assignments 20 times. A later analysis grouped co-occurring TCRs with DBSCAN, adding TCRdist sequence similarity when clustering within HLA-allele-positive subsets. Co-occurrence clustering excluded repertoires with fewer than 30,000 or more than 120,000 public chains, plus five with anomalous nucleotide sharing. TCRdb took this table from immuneACCESS and kept in-frame rearrangements with V and J called. Such tables lack part of the clones; where checked against another copy, unresolved V genes explain under half of the gap, and the rest is unexplained. The DNA gave D and trimming, while V, J and clone size come from that table. This sample has under 200,000 clones in its table, and over 75% of those were observed once. The ten largest clones represent roughly 2% of the sample.

On this clone: Its antigen is not yet known. Base qualities are not recorded, but no much larger clone differs from it by a single base.

The V and J segments used are TRBV6-5 and TRBJ1-5; the D gene lacks a confident call. Source material: PBMCs. The TCR sequence derives from a human donor in good health. The CDR3 protein: CASSRGSNQPQHF. In nucleotides, the sequence is TGTGCCAGCAGTCGAGGGAGCAATCAGCCCCAGCATTTT.